These 14 T cell receptor beta chains were sequenced from one sample in a study of control samples from healthy donors and cancer patients. Using immunoSEQ multiplex PCR, the repertoire was profiled, and TCRdb retains in-frame clones only, with some absent. The sample shows around 120,000 clones, more than 85% of them seen only once. Input material: PBMCs. The receptor set was obtained from a man aged 50-59 years with head and neck cancer.

This rearrangement joins TRBV11-2 to TRBJ2-1; D unclear. The CDR3 consists of 12 residues. Per the germline V gene, CDR1 is SGHAT and CDR2 is FQNNGV. V was shortened by 5 bases and J by 12 bases, with 14 bases between the two germline ends. This CDR3 reads CASSPRRAGQFF. The CDR3 DNA is TGTGCCAGCAGCCCCCGAAGGGCCGGGCAGTTCTTC.

The V call is TRBV4-3, the J call TRBJ1-5; D gene unclear. CDR1 LGHNA and CDR2 YSLEER come from the germline V gene. Trimming removed 1 base from V and 5 bases from J, with 6 bases in between. The CDR3 spans 13 residues. The CDR3 reads CASSQGPDQPQHF. CDR3 coding DNA: TGCGCCAGCAGCCAAGGTCCCGATCAGCCCCAGCATTTT.

In DNA, the CDR3 is TGTGCCAGCAGCGAGCGGGGGGCGCAGTATTTT. The encoded protein is CASSERGAQYF. The chain is built from TRBV7-2 and TRBJ2-3; 9 nucleotides line up with TRBD2. The germline gives CDR1 SGHTA, CDR2 FQGNSA. CDR3 length: 11 amino acids. V shed 5 bases, J shed 10 bases, and the junction held 1 base outside the gene matches.

V usage is TRBV6-5 and J usage is TRBJ1-4, with no clear D. CDR1 and CDR2 from the germline V gene are MNHEY and SVGAGI. V dropped 7 bases and J dropped 6 bases, with 12 bases sitting between them. This CDR3 has 13 amino acids. Written as DNA, the CDR3 is TGTGCCAGCACGCGTAACAGAGATGAAAAACTGTTTTTT. The encoded protein is CASTRNRDEKLFF.

This chain uses TRBV28 with TRBJ1-5, with D possibly TRBD1 on 5 matching bases. This CDR3 comprises 12 residues. Germline lookup yields CDR1 MDHEN and CDR2 SYDVKM. CDR3 amino acids: CGVIRGNQPQHF. The DNA of the CDR3 is TGTGGAGTCATAAGGGGAAATCAGCCCCAGCATTTT.

The J gene is TRBJ1-2, the V gene TRBV10-2, with a possible D match to TRBD1 (5 bases). Trimming took 10 bases from V and 6 from J, leaving 12 bases between them. In germline, CDR1 is WSHSY, CDR2 SAAADI. The CDR3 runs 11 residues. This CDR3 is CATHRGHGYTF. Here the CDR3 DNA reads TGCGCCACCCACCGGGGCCATGGCTACACCTTC.

The chain joins TRBV29-1 to TRBJ2-5; D gene ambiguous. Per germline, CDR1 SQVTM and CDR2 ANQGSEA. V was trimmed by 2 bases and J by 5 bases, leaving 6 bases between them. The length of the CDR3 is 11 residues. The CDR3 sequence is CSVEIAETQYF. CDR3 in DNA: TGCAGCGTTGAAATCGCGGAGACCCAGTACTTC.

The chain couples TRBV6-1 to TRBJ2-1; the D gene is possibly TRBD2 (5 bases). V was shortened by 0 bases and J by 10 bases, with 7 bases between the two germline ends. Per the germline V gene, CDR1 is MNHNS and CDR2 is SASEGT. The CDR3 consists of 12 residues. The CDR3 protein is CASSEAGREQFF. CDR3 coding DNA: TGTGCCAGCAGTGAAGCAGGGAGAGAGCAGTTCTTC.

The chain couples TRBV2 to TRBJ2-1, with a weak D call TRBD2 (6 bases). This CDR3 comprises 13 residues. V shed 3 bases and J shed 10 bases, with 13 bases lying between them. The germline gives CDR1 SNHLY, CDR2 FYNNEI. In nucleotides, the CDR3 is TGTGCCAGCAGTGAGACGTGGGCGGGGGAGCAGTTCTTC. Amino acids: CASSETWAGEQFF. Complete variable domain (other parts from reference TRBV2 and TRBJ2-1): EPEVTQTPSHQVTQMGQEVILRCVPISNHLYFYWYRQILGQKVEFLVSFYNNEISEKSEIFDDQFSVERPDGSNFTLKIRSTKLEDSAMYFCASSETWAGEQFFGPGTRLTVL.

The chain employs TRBV30 and TRBJ2-7; 9 bases agree with TRBD1. V shed 2 bases, J shed 5 bases, and the junction held 7 bases outside the gene matches. The CDR3 is 14 residues long. Per germline, CDR1 GTSNPN and CDR2 SVGIG (reference sequence). CDR3 sequence reads: CAWSLGQGINEQYF. Written as DNA, the CDR3 is TGTGCCTGGAGTCTCGGACAGGGGATCAACGAGCAGTACTTC.

The gene calls are TRBV7-6 and TRBJ1-2; no clear D. The CDR3 has 15 amino acids. Germline CDR1 is SGHVS and CDR2 is FNYEAQ. The V gene lost 5 bases and the J gene lost 6 bases, with 19 bases spanning the gap. CDR3 sequence reads: CASSPSLPRGDGYTF. The DNA of the CDR3 is TGTGCCAGCAGCCCCTCCCTTCCCCGGGGTGATGGCTACACCTTC.

A few counts support this clone. The rearrangement links TRBV3-1 (or the pseudogene TRBV3-2) to TRBJ1-1; weak D call: TRBD1 (5 bases). CDR1 is LGHDT, CDR2 YNNKEL, per germline (reference sequence). Deletions cut 9 bases from V and 1 base from J, with 18 bases between. The CDR3 totals 15 residues. CDR3 in DNA: TGTGCCAGTTATAATAAGAGGGGAACGAACACTGAAGCTTTCTTT. Amino acid sequence: CASYNKRGTNTEAFF.

The chain employs TRBV12-3 or TRBV12-4 and TRBJ1-2; no definite D call. V gave up 3 bases and J gave up 4 bases, with 9 bases separating them. This CDR3 is 13 amino acids long. For the CDR3, the DNA is TGTGCCAGCAGTTTGACGTTCCCCTATGGCTACACCTTC. Protein sequence: CASSLTFPYGYTF.

CDR3 amino acids: CASSPGLLTVEETQYF. The CDR3 nucleotides read TGTGCCAGCAGCCCGGGACTCCTCACGGTAGAAGAGACCCAGTACTTC. The V call is TRBV3-1 (or the pseudogene TRBV3-2), the J call TRBJ2-5; tentative D call: TRBD2 (6 bases). The V and J ends lost 4 bases and 3 bases respectively, with 18 bases between them. Germline values: CDR1 LGHDT, CDR2 YNNKEL (reference sequence). CDR3 length equals 16 residues.